The 3 T cell receptor beta chains below come from one sample, sequenced in a study of vaccination and CD4 T cells after COVID-19. At the Johns Hopkins FTIC core, DNA taken from cultured CD4+ T cells was sequenced by way of the Oncomine TCR Beta short-read assay. The source of extracted genomic DNA was cultured CD4+ T cells. One entry per CDR3 protein, called by TCRdb with MiXCR from the PCR reads. The data show approximately 9,300 distinct CDR3 sequences, over 30% seen once. Indicated treatment: roughly ten-day PBMC culture with coronavirus spike peptide pools or control peptides (ViraFEST assay). CD4+ T lymphocytes from the unexposed donor were collected before the COVID-19 pandemic (2011-2018). Their specific antigens are unknown. Input material: CD4+ T cells from blood, cultured in vitro. These receptors were obtained from a human donor in good health.

This clonotype was picked up one time. The rearrangement uses TRBV12-3 or TRBV12-4 and TRBJ1-1, with D perhaps matching TRBD1 (5 bases). The CDR3 has 15 amino acids. Trimming cost V 5 bases and J 10 bases, with 23 bases left between them. CDR3 DNA: TGTGCCAGCAGTCCACGACCGAAGGGGCCGGGGGTAGCTTTCTTT. This translates into CASSPRPKGPGVAFF.

This clonotype was counted a single time. The CDR3 reads CASSPQHTGGGETQYF. CDR3 nucleotides: TGTGCCAGCTCACCTCAACATACAGGGGGCGGGGAGACCCAGTACTTC. This chain connects TRBV18 to TRBJ2-5, with 9 bases lining up with TRBD1. J was trimmed by 5 bases and V by 3 bases; bases with no gene match: 10. The germline gives CDR1 KGHSH, CDR2 LQKENI. The CDR3 contains 16 residues.

The rearrangement uses TRBV7-3 and TRBJ1-1; D might be TRBD1 (6 bases). Germline-derived CDR1 and CDR2 are SGHTA and FQGTGA. V lost 5 bases to trimming and J lost 2 bases, with 12 bases between them. The CDR3 totals 14 residues. CDR3 residues: CASSPRGGNTEAFF. The CDR3 DNA reads TGTGCCAGCAGCCCCAGGGGAGGAAACACTGAAGCTTTCTTT. Looking up the rest from reference TRBV7-3 and TRBJ1-1 gives the full variable domain: GAGVSQTPSNKVTEKGKYVELRCDPISGHTALYWYRQSLGQGPEFLIYFQGTGAADDSGLPNDRFFAVRPEGSVSTLKIQRTERGDSAVYLCASSPRGGNTEAFFGQGTRLTVV.